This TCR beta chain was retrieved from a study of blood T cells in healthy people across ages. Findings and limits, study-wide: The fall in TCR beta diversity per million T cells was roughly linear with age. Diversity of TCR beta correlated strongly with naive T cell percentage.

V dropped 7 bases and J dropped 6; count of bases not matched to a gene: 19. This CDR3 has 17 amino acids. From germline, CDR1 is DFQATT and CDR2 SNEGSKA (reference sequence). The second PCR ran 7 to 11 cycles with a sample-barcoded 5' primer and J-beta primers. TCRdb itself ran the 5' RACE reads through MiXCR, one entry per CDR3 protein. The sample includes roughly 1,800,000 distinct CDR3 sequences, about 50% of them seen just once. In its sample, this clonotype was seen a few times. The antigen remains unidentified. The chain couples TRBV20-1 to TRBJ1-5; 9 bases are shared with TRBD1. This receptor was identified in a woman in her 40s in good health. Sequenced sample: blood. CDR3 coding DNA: TGCAGTGTACGGGCGATAACGGGACAGGGTTATGGTCAGCCCCAGCATTTT. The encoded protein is CSVRAITGQGYGQPQHF.